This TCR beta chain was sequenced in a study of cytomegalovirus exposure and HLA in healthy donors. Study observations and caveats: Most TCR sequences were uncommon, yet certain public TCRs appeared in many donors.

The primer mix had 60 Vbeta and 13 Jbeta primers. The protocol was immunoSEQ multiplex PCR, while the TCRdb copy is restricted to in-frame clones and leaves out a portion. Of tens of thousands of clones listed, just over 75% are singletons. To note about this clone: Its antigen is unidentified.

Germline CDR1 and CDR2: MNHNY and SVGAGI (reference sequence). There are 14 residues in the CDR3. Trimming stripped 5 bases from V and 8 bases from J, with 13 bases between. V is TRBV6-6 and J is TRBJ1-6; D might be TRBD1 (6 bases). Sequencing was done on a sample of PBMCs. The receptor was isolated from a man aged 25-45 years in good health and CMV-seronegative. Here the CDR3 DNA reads TGTGCCAGCAGTACGCGGGCAGGGGATTCACCCCTCCACTTT. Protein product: CASSTRAGDSPLHF.